This is a list of T cell receptor beta chains from one sample in a study of cytomegalovirus exposure and HLA in healthy donors. Libraries were prepared by immunoSEQ multiplex PCR; TCRdb keeps only in-frame clonotypes and omits some of them. The data hold about 120,000 clones, with 75% observed a single time. The sample was PBMCs. The receptors were sampled from a middle-aged woman in good health and CMV-seropositive. Each CDR3 is given with its conserved first and last residue. D genes are given only for firm matches. Clone size is stated in some rows and not others, as once, few, many or a class when expanded.

clone_size	d_call	v_call	j_call	cdr3_nt	cdr3_aa
few	-	TRBV27	TRBJ1-1	TGTGCCAGCAGTCCTGCCCTCTCCCAGGGATTTGGCACTGAAGCTTTCTTT	CASSPALSQGFGTEAFF
few	TRBD1	TRBV4-3	TRBJ1-5	TGCGCCAGCAGCCGTCATGAATGGACAGGCGATAGCAATCAGCCCCAGCATTTT	CASSRHEWTGDSNQPQHF
-	TRBD1	TRBV5-1	TRBJ1-2	TGCGCCAGCAGCTTGGAGGGACAGGGAGTTGGCTACACCTTC	CASSLEGQGVGYTF
-	TRBD1	TRBV5-1	TRBJ2-7	TGCGCCAGCAGCGCGAGGACAGGGGCCACCTCCTACGAGCAGTACTTC	CASSARTGATSYEQYF
-	TRBD1	TRBV28	TRBJ1-5	TGTGCCAGCAGTTTAGACAGGGGCGATCAGCCCCAGCATTTT	CASSLDRGDQPQHF
-	-	TRBV14	TRBJ1-6	TGTGCCAGCAGCCAGAAGACAGGTCCGAGCTCCTATAATTCACCCCTCCACTTT	CASSQKTGPSSYNSPLHF
-	-	TRBV5-1	TRBJ1-2	TGCGCCAGCAGCCAGGGCAGGGTGGCCTATGGCTACACCTTC	CASSQGRVAYGYTF
-	-	TRBV6-1	TRBJ1-3	TGTGCCAGCAGTGCGGCGTTCGCCGGGTCTGGAAACACCATATATTTT	CASSAAFAGSGNTIYF
-	-	TRBV28	TRBJ2-7	TGTGCCAGCAGAACTCCGGGACAAATCTACGAGCAGTACTTC	CASRTPGQIYEQYF
once	-	TRBV5-6	TRBJ1-4	TGTGCCAGCAGCTTATTAAACCATGAGGGAGAAAAACTGTTTTTT	CASSLLNHEGEKLFF
-	-	TRBV25-1	TRBJ2-1	TGTGCCAGCAGTGGTCCAGCGGCCTACAATGAGCAGTTCTTC	CASSGPAAYNEQFF
-	TRBD2	TRBV10-3	TRBJ2-5	TGTGCCATAGCGGGGGGACAAGAGACCCAGTACTTC	CAIAGGQETQYF
-	-	TRBV14	TRBJ1-6	TGTGCCAGCAGCCAAGGGCAGGGTTGGAATTCACCCCTCCACTTT	CASSQGQGWNSPLHF
few	TRBD1	TRBV13	TRBJ1-1	TGTGCCAGCAGCCTAGGGGACAGGGGTAATTACAGAGCTTTCTTT	CASSLGDRGNYRAFF
-	TRBD2	TRBV6-1	TRBJ2-7	TGTGCCAGCAGTGAAGCGATGGGAGGGTCCTACGAGCAGTACTTC	CASSEAMGGSYEQYF
-	-	TRBV19	TRBJ1-5	TGTGCCAGTAGTATATTATCGGGGTTTAGCAATCAGCCCCAGCATTTT	CASSILSGFSNQPQHF
-	-	TRBV30	TRBJ1-5	TGTGCCTGGGACTTGACAGCCCTGCTATTCAATCAGCCCCAGCATTTT	CAWDLTALLFNQPQHF
-	-	TRBV5-6	TRBJ1-1	TGTGCCAGCAGCCCACAGGGCAGGGGCACTGAAGCTTTCTTT	CASSPQGRGTEAFF
-	-	TRBV7-3	TRBJ2-3	TGTGCCAGCAGCTGGCGCTCAGCGGAAGATACGCAGTATTTT	CASSWRSAEDTQYF
-	TRBD2	TRBV6-6	TRBJ2-2	TGTGCCAGCAGACTAGCGGGGGGCTTCACCGGGGAGCTGTTTTTT	CASRLAGGFTGELFF
-	-	TRBV30	TRBJ1-5	TGTGCCTGCGCAGGGGATAGCAATCAGCCCCAGCATTTT	CACAGDSNQPQHF
-	TRBD1	TRBV9	TRBJ1-4	TGTGCCAGCAGCGTAGAAGGGACAGACAATGAAAAACTGTTTTTT	CASSVEGTDNEKLFF
-	TRBD1	TRBV6-5	TRBJ1-4	TGTGCCAGCAGCATAAACAGGGGGATTGATGAAAAACTGTTTTTT	CASSINRGIDEKLFF
-	-	TRBV6-1	TRBJ1-5	TGTGCCAGCAGTGAGGGCATTTATAGCAATCAGCCCCAGCATTTT	CASSEGIYSNQPQHF
-	-	TRBV6-1	TRBJ2-7	TGTGCCAGCAGTGCGGGGGTTGAGAGGTACGAGCAGTACTTC	CASSAGVERYEQYF
few	TRBD1	TRBV19	TRBJ1-2	TGTGCCAGTAGTGGTCCGGGACAGGGGGCAGGCGGCTACACCTTC	CASSGPGQGAGGYTF
many	-	TRBV9	TRBJ1-1	TGTGCCAGCAGCGGACTTACAGGGACTGAAGCTTTCTTT	CASSGLTGTEAFF
-	-	TRBV6-4	TRBJ1-5	TGTGCCAGTAGTCCAGGGAACGGTCAGCCCCAGCATTTT	CASSPGNGQPQHF
-	TRBD1	TRBV29-1	TRBJ2-5	TGCAGCGTTCGCGGTCGGGGACAGGACCAAGAGACCCAGTACTTC	CSVRGRGQDQETQYF
-	-	TRBV18	TRBJ1-1	TGTGCCAGCTCACCACCGGAGGGGCCCGACACTGAAGCTTTCTTT	CASSPPEGPDTEAFF
-	-	TRBV19	TRBJ2-2	TGTGCCAGTAGTACCCCAGCCGGAGTACTTACCGGGGAGCTGTTTTTT	CASSTPAGVLTGELFF
few	TRBD1	TRBV7-3	TRBJ1-2	TGTGCCAGCAGCCAGGACAGGGTCGTTGGCTACACCTTC	CASSQDRVVGYTF
-	TRBD1	TRBV7-2	TRBJ1-3	TGTGCCAGCAGCCTAATCCCTGTGACAGGGGGCTTAGCTGGAAACACCATATATTTT	CASSLIPVTGGLAGNTIYF
few	-	TRBV9	TRBJ2-7	TGTGCCAGCAGCTCCGGTCCGCAGGGTTGGGACGAGCAGTACTTC	CASSSGPQGWDEQYF
-	-	TRBV27	TRBJ1-2	TGTGCCAGCAGTTCGGGGGGGCAAGGCTACACCTTC	CASSSGGQGYTF
-	TRBD2	TRBV7-2	TRBJ2-1	TGTGCCAGCAGCTTAAGCCCGGGACTAGCTGACAATGAGCAGTTCTTC	CASSLSPGLADNEQFF
few	-	TRBV28	TRBJ2-5	TGTGCCAGCAGTGCAGCCGGGACACGGGAGACCCAGTACTTC	CASSAAGTRETQYF
once	TRBD2	TRBV28	TRBJ2-3	TGTGCCAGCAGTTTATTCGGGACTAGCGGGGTGAACACAGATACGCAGTATTTT	CASSLFGTSGVNTDTQYF
once	-	TRBV7-9	TRBJ1-2	TGTGCCAGCAGCCCAGGCAGGGGCTATGGCTACACCTTC	CASSPGRGYGYTF
-	TRBD1	TRBV5-1	TRBJ2-2	TGCGCCAGCAGCGGTACACAGGGGGCGCACACCGGGGAGCTGTTTTTT	CASSGTQGAHTGELFF
-	TRBD1	TRBV5-6	TRBJ1-4	TGTGCCAGCAGCAGGGGGCAGGGTGAAAAACTGTTTTTT	CASSRGQGEKLFF
few	TRBD1	TRBV7-8	TRBJ1-1	TGTGCCAGCAGCTTAGGCAGGGGGCCTCGGAACACTGAAGCTTTCTTT	CASSLGRGPRNTEAFF
-	-	TRBV9	TRBJ2-2	TGTGCCAGCAGCGTACAGGGGCAACCCTTAGACGGGGAGCTGTTTTTT	CASSVQGQPLDGELFF
-	TRBD2	TRBV7-2	TRBJ2-2	TGTGCCAGCAGCTCCTTTAGCGGGACGGTCACCGGGGAGCTGTTTTTT	CASSSFSGTVTGELFF
-	TRBD1	TRBV7-2	TRBJ1-4	TGTGCCAGCAGCCGCCCGACAGGGGGCCCTGAAAAACTGTTTTTT	CASSRPTGGPEKLFF
few	-	TRBV7-9	TRBJ2-5	TGTGCCAGCAGCTTCATAGCGGATCAAGAGACCCAGTACTTC	CASSFIADQETQYF
-	TRBD1	TRBV2	TRBJ1-6	TGTGCCGGCCAGGGGGGAAATTCACCCCTCCACTTT	CAGQGGNSPLHF
few	-	TRBV6-6	TRBJ2-2	TGTGCCAGCAGTTATAAAGGGGAGCTGTTTTTT	CASSYKGELFF
once	TRBD2	TRBV5-1	TRBJ2-7	TGCGCCAGCAGCCCACGACTTGGTAGCGGGAACTACGAGCAGTACTTC	CASSPRLGSGNYEQYF
-	-	TRBV28	TRBJ2-3	TGTGCCAGCAGTTTATCGGGGTCCACAGATACGCAGTATTTT	CASSLSGSTDTQYF